Presented here are 19 T cell receptor beta chains from one specimen sequenced in a study of OX40 agonist ivuxolimab in advanced cancers. Measured with immunoSEQ multiplex PCR; TCRdb has only the in-frame clones, and not every one. The sample holds 95,000 to 100,000 clones, 85% to 95% seen once. The sample consisted of CD4+ or CD8+ T cells sorted from blood, taken in a trial of the OX40 agonist ivuxolimab. Receptors were obtained from an adult with an advanced solid tumor such as melanoma, head and neck, liver or kidney cancer.

This clone was detected only once. The gene calls are TRBV4-2 and TRBJ1-2, with no clear D. CDR1 and CDR2 (germline): LGHNA, YNFKEQ. There are 16 residues in the CDR3. V gave up 0 bases and J gave up 2 bases, with 13 bases separating them. CDR3 bases: TGTGCCAGCAGCCAAGATCCCCTTAGAGGCAACTATGGCTACACCTTC. Translation: CASSQDPLRGNYGYTF.

The V and J genes are TRBV5-5 and TRBJ1-1; TRBD1 might be the D (5 bases). CDR1 is SGHKS, CDR2 YYEKEE, per germline (reference sequence). The CDR3 covers 12 residues. The V end lost 4 bases, the J end lost 7 bases, and 11 bases lay between the germline ends. CDR3 bases: TGTGCCAGCAGCAGTTGGGACGGTGAAGCTTTCTTT. Its protein product is CASSSWDGEAFF.

The chain joins TRBV30 to TRBJ2-1; no clear D gene. V gave up 3 bases and J gave up 1 base, with 10 bases separating them. The CDR3 loop spans 14 amino acids. CDR1 GTSNPN and CDR2 SVGIG come from the germline V gene (reference sequence). The CDR3 DNA sequence: TGTGCCTGGAGGGACCCGCAATCCTACAATGAGCAGTTCTTC. Its protein product is CAWRDPQSYNEQFF. Together with reference TRBV30 and TRBJ2-1, the CDR3 gives the full variable domain: SQTIHQWPATLVQPVGSPLSLECTVEGTSNPNLYWYRQAAGRGLQLLFYSVGIGQISSEVPQNLSASRPQDRQFILSSKKLLLSDSGFYLCAWRDPQSYNEQFFGPGTRLTVL.

This chain links TRBV5-6 with TRBJ2-5; D not certain. V lost 2 bases to trimming and J lost 0 bases, with 11 bases between them. There are 15 residues in the CDR3. CDR1 and CDR2 from the germline V gene are SGHDT and YYEEEE. For the CDR3, the DNA is TGTGCCAGCAGCTTTGGGCCTAGAAACCAAGAGACCCAGTACTTC. Its protein is CASSFGPRNQETQYF.

The J gene is TRBJ1-2, the V gene TRBV6-6; TRBD1 matches at 8 bases. With 9 bases clipped from V and 8 bases from J, the junction kept 14 bases outside the gene matches. Germline CDR1 is MNHNY and CDR2 is SVGAGI (reference sequence). CDR3 length: 14 amino acids. The CDR3 loop reads CASSPDRGVRGYTF. In DNA, the CDR3 is TGTGCCAGTTCCCCCGACAGGGGCGTAAGGGGCTACACCTTC.

Worth noting for this clone: At one boundary the junction diverges from the germline segment, which might be a read error. The chain is built from TRBV11-2 and TRBJ2-1; unclear D gene. Per germline, CDR1 SGHAT and CDR2 FQNNGV. The CDR3 extends over 15 amino acids. The CDR3 region is CASSFLVGSYDEQFF. CDR3 nucleotides: TGTGCCAGCAGCTTTCTAGTGGGGTCCTACGATGAGCAGTTCTTC.

The table lists this clone with a count of one. The chain links TRBV2 to TRBJ1-1; possibly TRBD1 for D (5 bases). CDR1 SNHLY and CDR2 FYNNEI come from the germline V gene. V lost 4 bases and J 3 bases, leaving 12 bases between the germline ends. The CDR3 spans 14 residues. The CDR3 bases are TGTGCCAGCAGTGTGGGGCCATTTTACACTGAAGCTTTCTTT. This translates into CASSVGPFYTEAFF.

This sequence joins TRBV2 and TRBJ1-4; 7 bases line up with TRBD1. V shed 6 bases and J 5 bases; nucleotides not matched to a gene: 12. The CDR3 spans 16 residues. Germline V lookup: CDR1 SNHLY, CDR2 FYNNEI. CDR3 region: CASSEAGGLVNEKLFF. The CDR3 DNA sequence: TGTGCCAGCAGCGAGGCAGGGGGTCTCGTAAATGAAAAACTGTTTTTT. Combining the CDR3 with reference TRBV2 and TRBJ1-4 gives the whole variable domain EPEVTQTPSHQVTQMGQEVILRCVPISNHLYFYWYRQILGQKVEFLVSFYNNEISEKSEIFDDQFSVERPDGSNFTLKIRSTKLEDSAMYFCASSEAGGLVNEKLFFGSGTQLSVL.

This chain connects TRBV4-1 to TRBJ2-3; 8 bases match TRBD2. Germline CDR1 reads MGHRA; CDR2 reads YSYEKL. The CDR3 runs to 16 residues. Trimming took 5 bases from V and 2 from J; bases not matched to a gene: 9. The CDR3 protein is CASSDFGTSPTDTQYF. Here the CDR3 DNA reads TGCGCCAGCAGCGATTTCGGGACTAGTCCCACAGATACGCAGTATTTT.

V and J are TRBV2 and TRBJ1-3, with D hard to call. V dropped 4 bases and J dropped 1 base, with 5 bases sitting between them. Germline V gene data show CDR1 as SNHLY and CDR2 as FYNNEI. The length of the CDR3 is 13 residues. The CDR3 DNA reads TGTGCCAGCAGTGTCGTTTCTGGAAACACCATATATTTT. Amino acids: CASSVVSGNTIYF.

J is TRBJ2-2 and V is TRBV2, with 9 bases matching TRBD1. Per germline, CDR1 SNHLY and CDR2 FYNNEI. This CDR3 contains 15 residues. The ends lost 5 bases at V and 5 bases at J; junction bases unmatched: 6. CDR3 coding DNA: TGTGCCAGCAGTCCACAGGGGGCGCGTACCGGGGAGCTGTTTTTT. Translating it yields CASSPQGARTGELFF.

The gene calls are TRBV6-1 and TRBJ2-7; TRBD2 is a possible D gene (6 bases). The CDR3 spans 13 residues. Germline loops: CDR1 MNHNS, CDR2 SASEGT. V dropped 3 bases and J dropped 3 bases, with 9 bases sitting between them. The CDR3 region has the DNA TGTGCCAGCAGTGAGAGGCGGGGCTACGAGCAGTACGTC. Translating it yields CASSERRGYEQYV.

The gene calls are TRBV6-1 and TRBJ1-1; D may be TRBD1 (5 bases). Trimming cost V 3 bases and J 3 bases, with 5 bases left between them. Per germline, CDR1 MNHNS and CDR2 SASEGT. The CDR3 has 12 residues. CDR3 residues: CASSDRDTEAFF. The CDR3 DNA reads as TGTGCCAGCAGTGACAGGGACACTGAAGCTTTCTTT.

The rearrangement joins TRBV28 to TRBJ2-7; D is undetermined. The germline CDR1 and CDR2 sequences are MDHEN and SYDVKM. V was shortened by 5 bases and J by 2 bases, with 13 bases between the two germline ends. The CDR3 is 14 amino acids. CDR3 residues: CASSPSGGTYEQYF. For the CDR3, the DNA is TGTGCCAGCAGTCCCTCCGGTGGGACCTACGAGCAGTACTTC.

The genes are TRBV6-5 and TRBJ1-1, with D possibly being TRBD1 (5 bases). Trimming shortened V by 5 bases and J by 10 bases, and 17 bases separated the two germline ends. Germline-derived CDR1 and CDR2 are MNHEY and SVGAGI. The CDR3 consists of 13 residues. The CDR3 here is CASSVYKYGGAFF. CDR3 sequence (DNA): TGTGCCAGCAGTGTTTACAAGTACGGGGGAGCTTTCTTT.

This clone was seen once. The rearrangement joins TRBV28 to TRBJ1-2; 7 bases are a match to TRBD1. The V gene's germline CDR1 is MDHEN and CDR2 SYDVKM. With 5 bases clipped from V and 4 bases from J, the junction kept 7 bases outside the gene matches. The CDR3 sequence is 14 residues long. The DNA for the CDR3 is TGTGCCAGCAGTGCGACAGGGTGGGGCTATGGCTACACCTTC. It is translated as CASSATGWGYGYTF.

This chain connects TRBV7-9 to TRBJ2-4; TRBD2 is a possible D gene (6 bases). Germline V lookup: CDR1 SEHNR, CDR2 FQNEAQ (reference sequence). V was pared by 3 bases and J by 0 bases, with 9 bases between. The CDR3 runs to 15 residues. CDR3 DNA sequence: TGTGCCAGCAGCTTCCCGGGACTAGCCAAAAACATTCAGTACTTC. It translates to CASSFPGLAKNIQYF.

The chain has TRBV5-1 and TRBJ2-5; D tentatively reads TRBD1 or TRBD2 (5 bases each). CDR1 SGHRS and CDR2 YFSETQ come from the germline V gene. The CDR3 has 11 residues. With 2 bases removed from V and 11 bases from J, the gap between germline ends came to 10 bases. In DNA form, the CDR3 reads TGCGCCAGCAGCTTTGAGGGGTATCAGTACTTC. Its protein product is CASSFEGYQYF.

The gene calls are TRBV11-3 and TRBJ2-3; possible D gene TRBD2, 5 bases. The CDR3 is 15 residues long. Trimming took 1 base from V and 6 from J, leaving 14 bases between them. Germline V lookup: CDR1 SGHNT, CDR2 YENEEA. The CDR3 loop is CASSLGGDFGDTQYF. Written as DNA, the CDR3 is TGTGCCAGCAGCTTAGGGGGAGACTTTGGGGATACGCAGTATTTT.